This T cell receptor (beta chain) emerged from a study of T cells after yellow fever vaccination. The 5'RACE template-switching step produced TCR cDNA and added a universal primer site and UMIs. TCRdb re-analysed the 5' RACE reads in MiXCR, keeping a single row per CDR3 protein. The repertoire holds 620,000 or so distinct CDR3 sequences, about a sixth seen once, with roughly a sixth in the top ten. This clonotype was counted at least ten times. Its target is not known. Points from the study as a whole: Some clonotypes, a small share, were shared between CD4 and CD8 compartments. Abundant clonotypes (contaminants from the bulk population) could be present in FACS-sorted repertoires. Reappearing after the booster were most of the clones from primary vaccination (less than 97% CD4, approximately 88% CD8).

V was clipped by 5 bases and J by 2 bases; unmatched bases: 3. The CDR3 sequence is 13 residues long. The sequence was obtained from a man younger than 35 who received the YFV17D yellow fever vaccine. The material sequenced was PBMCs, taken 5 to 6 days after the first yellow fever vaccination. The genes are TRBV12-3 or TRBV12-4 and TRBJ2-7; TRBD1 matches 7 bases. The CDR3 bases are TGTGCCAGCAGTGGAGGACAGGCCTACGAGCAGTACTTC. Protein product: CASSGGQAYEQYF.